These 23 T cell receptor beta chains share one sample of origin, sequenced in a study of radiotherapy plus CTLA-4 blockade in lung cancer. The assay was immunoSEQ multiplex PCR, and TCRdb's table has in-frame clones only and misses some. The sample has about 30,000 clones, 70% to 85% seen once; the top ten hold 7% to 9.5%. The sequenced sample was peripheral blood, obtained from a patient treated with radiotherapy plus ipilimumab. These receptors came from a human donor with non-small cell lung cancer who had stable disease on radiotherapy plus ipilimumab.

The CDR3 here is CASTALQTRDEQFF. In DNA, the CDR3 is TGCGCCAGCACCGCGCTCCAGACTAGGGATGAGCAGTTCTTC. V usage is TRBV5-1 and J usage is TRBJ2-1; a possible D gene is TRBD2 (6 bases). Germline CDR1 SGHRS, CDR2 YFSETQ. The CDR3 runs 14 residues. V was clipped by 6 bases and J by 8 bases, with 18 bases between them.

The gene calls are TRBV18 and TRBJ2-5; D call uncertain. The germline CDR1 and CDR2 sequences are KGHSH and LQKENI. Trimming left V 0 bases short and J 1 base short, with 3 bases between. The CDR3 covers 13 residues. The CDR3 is CASSPPSQETQYF. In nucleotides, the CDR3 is TGTGCCAGCTCACCACCTAGCCAAGAGACCCAGTACTTC.

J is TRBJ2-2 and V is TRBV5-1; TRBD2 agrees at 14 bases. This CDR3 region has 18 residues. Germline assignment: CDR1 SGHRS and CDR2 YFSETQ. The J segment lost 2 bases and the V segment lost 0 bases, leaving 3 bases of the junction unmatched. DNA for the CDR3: TGCGCCAGCAGCTTGGCAGGGACTAGCGGGGGCAACACCGGGGAGCTGTTTTTT. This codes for CASSLAGTSGGNTGELFF.

The CDR3 sequence is CASSFQPTGSGSPLHF. CDR3 nucleotides: TGCGCCAGCAGCTTTCAACCGACCGGGAGTGGTTCACCCCTCCACTTT. The rearrangement joins TRBV5-1 to TRBJ1-6; the D is unclear. The CDR3 length is 16 residues. Between the trimmed V and J ends, which lost 2 bases and 9 bases, there was a span of 18 bases. Per germline, CDR1 SGHRS and CDR2 YFSETQ.

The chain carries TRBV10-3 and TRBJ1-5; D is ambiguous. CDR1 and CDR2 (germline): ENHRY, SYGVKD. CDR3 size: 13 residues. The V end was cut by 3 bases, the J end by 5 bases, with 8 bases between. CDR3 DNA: TGTGCCATCAGTGACTATCAGGATCAGCCCCAGCATTTT. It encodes CAISDYQDQPQHF.

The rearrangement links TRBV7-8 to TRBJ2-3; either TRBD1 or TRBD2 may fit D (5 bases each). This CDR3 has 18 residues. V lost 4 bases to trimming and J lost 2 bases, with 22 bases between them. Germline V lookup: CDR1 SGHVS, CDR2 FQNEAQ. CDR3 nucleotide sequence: TGTGCCAGCAGCTCTATACGGGCCGGGGCGCGAGCCACAGATACGCAGTATTTT. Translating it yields CASSSIRAGARATDTQYF.

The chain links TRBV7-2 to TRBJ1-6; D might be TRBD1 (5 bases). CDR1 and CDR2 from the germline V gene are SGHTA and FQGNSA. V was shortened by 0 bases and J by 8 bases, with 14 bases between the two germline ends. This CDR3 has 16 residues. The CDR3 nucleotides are TGTGCCAGCAGCTTAGCAAGGGGCCGCACTGATTCACCCCTCCACTTT. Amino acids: CASSLARGRTDSPLHF.

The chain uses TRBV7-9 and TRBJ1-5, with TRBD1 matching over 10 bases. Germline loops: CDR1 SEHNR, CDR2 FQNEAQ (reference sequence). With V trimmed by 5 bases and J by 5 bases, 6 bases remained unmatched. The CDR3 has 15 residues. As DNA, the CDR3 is TGTGCCAGCAGCCGGACAGGGGGAGAGGATCAGCCCCAGCATTTT. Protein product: CASSRTGGEDQPQHF.

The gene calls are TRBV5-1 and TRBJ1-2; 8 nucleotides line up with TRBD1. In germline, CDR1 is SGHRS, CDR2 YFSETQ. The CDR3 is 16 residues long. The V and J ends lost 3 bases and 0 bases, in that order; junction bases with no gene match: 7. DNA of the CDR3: TGCGCCAGCAGCTATACCGGGACAGGATCTAACTATGGCTACACCTTC. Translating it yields CASSYTGTGSNYGYTF.

The CDR3 spells CASSFPPGGSNQPQHF. The DNA for the CDR3 is TGTGCCAGCAGCTTCCCACCGGGGGGTAGCAATCAGCCCCAGCATTTT. V and J are TRBV28 and TRBJ1-5; the D gene is possibly TRBD1 (5 bases). The CDR3 has 16 residues. Germline-derived CDR1 and CDR2 are MDHEN and SYDVKM. Trimming left V 6 bases short and J 0 bases short, with 15 bases between.

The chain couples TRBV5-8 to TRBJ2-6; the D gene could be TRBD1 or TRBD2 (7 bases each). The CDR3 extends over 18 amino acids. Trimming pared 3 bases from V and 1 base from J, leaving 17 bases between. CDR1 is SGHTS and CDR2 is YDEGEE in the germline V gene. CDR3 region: CASSWSLRGGSGANVLTF. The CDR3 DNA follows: TGTGCCAGCAGCTGGAGCCTCAGGGGGGGGTCTGGGGCCAACGTCCTGACTTTC.

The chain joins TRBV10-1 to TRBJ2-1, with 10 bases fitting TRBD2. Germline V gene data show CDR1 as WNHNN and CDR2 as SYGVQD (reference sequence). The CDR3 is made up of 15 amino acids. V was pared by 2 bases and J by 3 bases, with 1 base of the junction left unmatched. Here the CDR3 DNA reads TGCGCCAGCAGTGAGGGACTAGCGGTCTACAATGAGCAGTTCTTC. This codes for CASSEGLAVYNEQFF.

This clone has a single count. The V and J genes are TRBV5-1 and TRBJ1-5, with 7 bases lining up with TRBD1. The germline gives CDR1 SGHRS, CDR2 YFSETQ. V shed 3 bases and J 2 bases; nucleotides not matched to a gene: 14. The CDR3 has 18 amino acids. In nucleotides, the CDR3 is TGCGCCAGCAGCTCAATCTGCCGCGCAGGGGGAGGCAATCAGCCCCAGCATTTT. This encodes CASSSICRAGGGNQPQHF.

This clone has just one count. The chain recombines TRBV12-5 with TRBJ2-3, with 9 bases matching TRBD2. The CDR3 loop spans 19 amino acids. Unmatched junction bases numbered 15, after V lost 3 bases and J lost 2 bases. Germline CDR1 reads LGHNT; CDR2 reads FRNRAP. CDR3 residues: CASGLLRGGQFFVTDTQYF. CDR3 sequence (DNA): TGTGCTAGTGGTTTATTGCGGGGGGGCCAGTTTTTTGTCACAGATACGCAGTATTTT.

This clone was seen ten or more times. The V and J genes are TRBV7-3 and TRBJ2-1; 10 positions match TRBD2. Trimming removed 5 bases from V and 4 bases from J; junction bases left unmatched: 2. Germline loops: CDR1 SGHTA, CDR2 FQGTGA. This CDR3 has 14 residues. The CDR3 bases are TGTGCCAGCAGCAGCGGGGGGGAGTACAATGAGCAGTTCTTC. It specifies CASSSGGEYNEQFF. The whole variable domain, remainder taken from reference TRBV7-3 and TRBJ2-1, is GAGVSQTPSNKVTEKGKYVELRCDPISGHTALYWYRQSLGQGPEFLIYFQGTGAADDSGLPNDRFFAVRPEGSVSTLKIQRTERGDSAVYLCASSSGGEYNEQFFGPGTRLTVL.

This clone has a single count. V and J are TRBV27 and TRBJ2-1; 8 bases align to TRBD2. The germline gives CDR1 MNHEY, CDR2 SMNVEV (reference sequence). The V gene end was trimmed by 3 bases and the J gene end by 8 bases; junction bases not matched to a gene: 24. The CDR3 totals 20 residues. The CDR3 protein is CASSFLGGASGREGVDEQFF. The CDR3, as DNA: TGTGCCAGCAGTTTCCTGGGCGGGGCTAGCGGGCGTGAAGGGGTGGATGAGCAGTTCTTC.

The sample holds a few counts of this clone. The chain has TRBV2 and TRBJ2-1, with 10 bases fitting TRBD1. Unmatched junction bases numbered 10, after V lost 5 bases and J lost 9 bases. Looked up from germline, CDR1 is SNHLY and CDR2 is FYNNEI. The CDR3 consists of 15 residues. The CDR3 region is CASSQPGQGTSEQFF. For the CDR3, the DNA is TGTGCCAGCAGTCAGCCGGGACAGGGGACAAGTGAGCAGTTCTTC.

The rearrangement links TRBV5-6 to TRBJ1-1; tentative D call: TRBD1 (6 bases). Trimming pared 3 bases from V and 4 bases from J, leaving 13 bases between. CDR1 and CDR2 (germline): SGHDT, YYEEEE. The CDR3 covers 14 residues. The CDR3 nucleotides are TGTGCCAGCAGCTGGGGACTGACAGGCACTGAAGCTTTCTTT. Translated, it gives CASSWGLTGTEAFF.

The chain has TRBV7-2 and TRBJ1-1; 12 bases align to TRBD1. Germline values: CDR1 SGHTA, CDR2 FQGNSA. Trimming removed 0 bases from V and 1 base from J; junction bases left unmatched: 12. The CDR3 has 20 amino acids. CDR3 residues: CASSLAGQGALRTENTEAFF. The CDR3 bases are TGTGCCAGCAGCTTAGCGGGACAGGGGGCACTGAGGACCGAGAACACTGAAGCTTTCTTT.

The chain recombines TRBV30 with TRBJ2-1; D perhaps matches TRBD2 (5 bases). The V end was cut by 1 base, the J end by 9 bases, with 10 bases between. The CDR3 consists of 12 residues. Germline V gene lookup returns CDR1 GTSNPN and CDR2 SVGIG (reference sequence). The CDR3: CAWSARGFEQFF. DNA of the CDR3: TGTGCCTGGAGTGCCCGGGGTTTTGAGCAGTTCTTC.

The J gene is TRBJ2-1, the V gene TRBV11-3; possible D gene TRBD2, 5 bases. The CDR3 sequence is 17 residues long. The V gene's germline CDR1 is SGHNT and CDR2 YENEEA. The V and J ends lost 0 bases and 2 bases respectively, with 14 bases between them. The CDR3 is CASSLDSPLGTYNEQFF. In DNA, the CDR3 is TGTGCCAGCAGCTTAGATTCCCCCCTCGGGACCTACAATGAGCAGTTCTTC.

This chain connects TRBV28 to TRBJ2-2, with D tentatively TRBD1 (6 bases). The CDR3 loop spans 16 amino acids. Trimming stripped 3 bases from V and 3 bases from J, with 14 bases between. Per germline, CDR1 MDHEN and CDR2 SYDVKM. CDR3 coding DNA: TGTGCCAGCAGTTTTGGAACTGGACAGTACACCGGGGAGCTGTTTTTT. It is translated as CASSFGTGQYTGELFF.

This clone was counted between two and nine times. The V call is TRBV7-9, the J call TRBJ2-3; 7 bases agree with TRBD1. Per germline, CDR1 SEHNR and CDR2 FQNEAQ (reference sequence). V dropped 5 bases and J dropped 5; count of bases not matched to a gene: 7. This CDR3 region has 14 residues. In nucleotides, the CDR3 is TGTGCCAGCAGCCTTACAGGGGTAATAGATACGCAGTATTTT. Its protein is CASSLTGVIDTQYF.